The rows below give T cell receptor beta chains drawn from one sample of a study of CD8 T cells in Susac syndrome. TCRdb redid the calling of the immunoSEQ multiplex PCR reads with MiXCR, one entry per CDR3 protein. Of approximately 200,000 distinct CDR3 sequences in the sample, roughly 96% were seen once. Sequenced input: CD4+ T cells from PBMCs. All receptors derive from a human donor with multiple sclerosis. CDR3s include the opening cysteine and the closing phenylalanine or tryptophan. The D gene is left open where the match is weak. Clone size is given for some rows only: seen once, a few or many times, or a class if the clone is expanded.

TRBD1	TRBV30	-	TRBJ1-2	CAWGQGHYLDYGYTF	TGTGCCTGGGGACAGGGCCATTATCTAGACTATGGCTACACCTTC
TRBD2	TRBV20-1	-	TRBJ2-3	CSASPLRLAGLMTDTQYF	TGCAGTGCTAGTCCCCTCCGACTAGCGGGATTAATGACAGATACGCAGTATTTT
-	TRBV9	-	TRBJ1-1	CASSVALQPTEAFF	TGTGCCAGCAGCGTAGCTCTGCAGCCCACTGAAGCTTTCTTT
-	TRBV12-3/TRBV12-4	-	TRBJ2-3	CASNRASITDTQYF	TGTGCCAGCAACCGAGCCTCAATCACAGATACGCAGTATTTT
-	TRBV2	-	TRBJ2-2	CASTPTTNTGELFF	TGTGCCAGCACCCCGACAACGAACACCGGGGAGCTGTTTTTT
TRBD2	TRBV24-1	-	TRBJ2-1	CATSDHRGAGGLNEQFF	TGTGCCACCAGTGACCACCGCGGGGCGGGGGGGCTCAATGAGCAGTTCTTC
-	TRBV10-3	-	TRBJ2-7	CAISDSVSYEQYF	TGTGCCATCAGTGACTCGGTTTCCTACGAGCAGTACTTC
-	TRBV27	-	TRBJ2-7	CASSGQQGRSYEQYF	TGTGCCAGCTCGGGGCAGCAGGGGAGGTCGTACGAGCAGTACTTC
-	TRBV30	-	TRBJ1-2	CAWALISIDGYTF	TGTGCCTGGGCTCTTATCAGTATCGATGGCTACACCTTC
-	TRBV2	-	TRBJ2-4	CASSDGVGDIQYF	TGTGCCAGCAGTGATGGCGTGGGGGACATTCAGTACTTC
-	TRBV29-1	-	TRBJ2-3	CSVSSATDTQYF	TGCAGCGTGTCTAGCGCGACAGATACGCAGTATTTT
-	TRBV30	-	TRBJ1-1	CALTFGVGTEAFF	TGTGCCTTGACATTCGGGGTAGGTACTGAAGCTTTCTTT
-	TRBV5-1	-	TRBJ1-2	CASSRDRYGYTF	TGCGCCAGCTCGAGAGACCGCTATGGCTACACCTTC
-	TRBV29-1	-	TRBJ2-1	CSVPRGGVYNEQFF	TGCAGCGTTCCGAGGGGCGGAGTCTACAATGAGCAGTTCTTC
-	TRBV3-1	-	TRBJ1-2	CASSQRAYGYTF	TGTGCCAGCAGCCAAAGGGCCTATGGCTACACCTTC
TRBD1	TRBV5-1	-	TRBJ1-6	CASSTGGDSPLHF	TGCGCCAGCAGTACAGGGGGCGATTCACCCCTCCACTTT
TRBD2	TRBV5-1	once	TRBJ2-7	CASSWGTSGSSYEQYF	TGCGCCAGCAGCTGGGGAACTAGCGGGAGCTCCTACGAGCAGTACTTC
TRBD2	TRBV11-2	-	TRBJ2-7	CASSFPGTSGGQYF	TGTGCCAGCAGCTTTCCTGGGACTAGCGGGGGGCAGTACTTC
-	TRBV18	-	TRBJ2-7	CASSMEAGASYEQYF	TGTGCCAGCTCAATGGAAGCGGGTGCCTCCTACGAGCAGTACTTC
-	TRBV30	-	TRBJ2-1	CAWSVLAGSYNEQFF	TGTGCCTGGAGTGTACTGGCGGGATCCTACAATGAGCAGTTCTTC
TRBD1	TRBV29-1	-	TRBJ1-2	CSVGDRGPNGYTF	TGCAGCGTTGGGGACAGGGGACCAAATGGCTACACCTTC
-	TRBV20-1	-	TRBJ1-1	CSAREGATEAFF	TGCAGTGCTAGAGAAGGGGCCACTGAAGCTTTCTTT
-	TRBV6-5	-	TRBJ1-6	CASRTGWFGNSPLHF	TGTGCCAGCAGAACCGGGTGGTTCGGGAATTCACCCCTCCACTTT
-	TRBV5-1	-	TRBJ2-3	CASSLVVEADTQYF	TGCGCCAGCAGCTTGGTTGTGGAAGCGGATACGCAGTATTTT
-	TRBV30	-	TRBJ1-6	CAWSVIGSGNSPLHF	TGTGCCTGGAGTGTAATTGGCAGCGGGAATTCACCCCTCCACTTT
-	TRBV5-4	-	TRBJ2-7	CASSRDTAYEQYF	TGTGCCAGCAGCCGGGACACCGCTTACGAGCAGTACTTC
-	TRBV15	-	TRBJ1-2	CATSREYRDPYGYTF	TGTGCCACCAGCAGGGAGTACCGGGACCCCTATGGCTACACCTTC
-	TRBV12-3/TRBV12-4	-	TRBJ2-5	CASTLGGRRETQYF	TGTGCCAGCACCCTCGGGGGCCGGCGGGAGACCCAGTACTTC
-	TRBV12-5	-	TRBJ2-5	CASGLVPRRSDQETQYF	TGTGCTAGTGGTTTGGTACCTCGGAGGTCGGACCAAGAGACCCAGTACTTC
TRBD2	TRBV25-1	-	TRBJ2-1	CASRLAGGRWFF	TGTGCCAGCAGACTAGCGGGAGGGAGATGGTTCTTC
-	TRBV20-1	-	TRBJ2-7	CSASFPDIRHF	TGCAGTGCGAGCTTCCCGGACATTCGGCACTTC
TRBD2	TRBV20-1	-	TRBJ2-7	CSARKTSGRINEQYF	TGCAGTGCTAGGAAGACTAGCGGGAGGATCAACGAGCAGTACTTC
TRBD1	TRBV10-3	-	TRBJ2-5	CATLQGAGETQYF	TGTGCCACCTTGCAGGGGGCGGGAGAGACCCAGTACTTC
-	TRBV6-1	-	TRBJ1-1	CASSARPTMNTEAFF	TGTGCCAGCAGTGCGCGTCCCACCATGAACACTGAAGCTTTCTTT
-	TRBV3-1	-	TRBJ2-5	CASSQAPLQETQYF	TGTGCCAGCAGCCAAGCCCCTCTACAAGAGACCCAGTACTTC
TRBD2	TRBV12-5	-	TRBJ2-1	CASGPRLAGGLGEQFF	TGTGCTAGTGGTCCCCGTCTAGCGGGGGGTTTAGGAGAGCAGTTCTTC
TRBD2	TRBV27	-	TRBJ2-2	CASGLVGAGELFF	TGTGCCAGCGGACTAGTGGGAGCCGGGGAGCTGTTTTTT
-	TRBV2	-	TRBJ2-1	CASSPLASYNEQFF	TGTGCCAGCAGCCCGCTAGCGTCATACAATGAGCAGTTCTTC
-	TRBV2	-	TRBJ1-2	CASSERDFGYTF	TGTGCCAGCAGTGAAAGGGATTTCGGCTACACCTTC
-	TRBV5-1	-	TRBJ2-5	CASSREETQYF	TGCGCCAGCAGCCGCGAAGAGACCCAGTACTTC
TRBD2	TRBV5-6	-	TRBJ2-3	CASSVAGGADTQYF	TGTGCCAGCAGCGTTGCGGGGGGCGCAGATACGCAGTATTTT
-	TRBV20-1	-	TRBJ2-7	CSANRDTTYEQYF	TGCAGTGCTAACCGGGACACAACCTACGAGCAGTACTTC
TRBD2	TRBV24-1	-	TRBJ2-1	CATSDRSGNSYNEQFF	TGTGCCACCAGTGATAGAAGCGGGAACTCCTACAATGAGCAGTTCTTC
-	TRBV29-1	-	TRBJ1-1	CSARPPGTEAFF	TGCAGCGCGCGCCCGCCAGGGACTGAAGCTTTCTTT
-	TRBV7-2	-	TRBJ2-7	CASRLSLSSYEQYF	TGTGCCAGCAGATTGAGCCTAAGCTCCTACGAGCAGTACTTC
TRBD1	TRBV5-4	-	TRBJ1-5	CASSVDRASQPQHF	TGTGCCAGCAGCGTAGACAGGGCCAGTCAGCCCCAGCATTTT
-	TRBV2	-	TRBJ1-2	CASIPNPEGRYGYTF	TGTGCCAGCATTCCCAACCCCGAGGGACGCTATGGCTACACCTTC
-	TRBV4-1	-	TRBJ2-2	CASRRAGELFF	TGCGCCAGCAGGAGGGCCGGGGAGCTGTTTTTT
TRBD1	TRBV29-1	once	TRBJ2-3	CSSRRDPGQADTQYF	TGCAGCTCTCGGCGTGACCCGGGACAGGCAGATACGCAGTATTTT
-	TRBV11-2	-	TRBJ2-7	CASTPRVAPYEQYF	TGTGCCAGCACCCCTAGGGTTGCCCCCTACGAGCAGTACTTC
-	TRBV18	-	TRBJ2-7	CASSPPSLYEQYF	TGTGCCAGCTCACCACCTTCACTCTACGAGCAGTACTTC
-	TRBV12-3/TRBV12-4	-	TRBJ2-7	CASSLNHEQYF	TGTGCCAGCAGTTTGAACCACGAGCAGTACTTC
-	TRBV25-1	-	TRBJ1-2	CASSANSHGYTF	TGTGCCAGCAGTGCCAACTCACATGGCTACACCTTC
-	TRBV4-2	-	TRBJ1-2	CASSQGSGQGSGYTF	TGTGCCAGCAGCCAAGGGTCCGGCCAGGGAAGCGGCTACACCTTC
-	TRBV29-1	-	TRBJ2-7	CSAAGAGAGEQYF	TGCAGCGCAGCAGGGGCGGGAGCTGGCGAGCAGTACTTC
-	TRBV5-4	few	TRBJ2-7	CASSLKHRTHEQYF	TGTGCCAGCAGCTTGAAGCACCGTACCCACGAGCAGTACTTC
-	TRBV6-1	-	TRBJ1-5	CASGIGTPSNQPQHF	TGTGCCAGTGGGATCGGGACACCCAGCAATCAGCCCCAGCATTTT
-	TRBV29-1	-	TRBJ1-5	CSVGEGQKQPQHF	TGCAGCGTTGGAGAGGGGCAGAAACAGCCCCAGCATTTT
-	TRBV20-1	-	TRBJ2-3	CSAWKLDTDTQYF	TGCAGTGCCTGGAAACTTGACACAGATACGCAGTATTTT